This T cell receptor beta chain was observed in a study of CD8+ T cells in alopecia areata. Study at large: Administration of oral tofacitinib to treated patients was at 5 to 10 mg twice daily.

Trimming pared 2 bases from V and 2 bases from J, leaving 12 bases between. This CDR3 spans 14 amino acids. Germline V gene lookup returns CDR1 SQVTM and CDR2 ANQGSEA. Once RNA had been extracted, it was reverse transcribed into cDNA to act as the sequencing template. The repertoire was sequenced with immunoSEQ multiplex PCR; TCRdb's copy has only in-frame clones and lacks some. Of over 150,000 clones in the sample, roughly 64% were seen once. As for treatment: oral pan-JAK inhibitor, 5-10 mg twice daily. The specimen was CD4+ T cells sorted from blood, collected at week 24, from a patient treated with tofacitinib. The receptor was derived from a human donor with alopecia areata. The chain recombines TRBV29-1 with TRBJ2-5; the D gene is possibly TRBD1 (5 bases). CDR3 sequence reads: CSVEWGSLQETQYF. DNA for the CDR3: TGCAGCGTTGAATGGGGCAGCTTACAAGAGACCCAGTACTTC.